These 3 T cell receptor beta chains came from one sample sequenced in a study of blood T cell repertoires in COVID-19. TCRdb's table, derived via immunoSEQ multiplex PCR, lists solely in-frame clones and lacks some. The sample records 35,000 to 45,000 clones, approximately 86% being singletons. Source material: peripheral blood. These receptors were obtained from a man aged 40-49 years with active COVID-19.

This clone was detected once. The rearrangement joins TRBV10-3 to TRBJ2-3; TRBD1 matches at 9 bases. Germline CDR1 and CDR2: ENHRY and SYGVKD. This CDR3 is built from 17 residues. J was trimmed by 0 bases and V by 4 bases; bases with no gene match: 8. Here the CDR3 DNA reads TGTGCCATCAGTGGTTACAGGGGGCGGGTTAGCACAGATACGCAGTATTTT. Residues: CAISGYRGRVSTDTQYF.

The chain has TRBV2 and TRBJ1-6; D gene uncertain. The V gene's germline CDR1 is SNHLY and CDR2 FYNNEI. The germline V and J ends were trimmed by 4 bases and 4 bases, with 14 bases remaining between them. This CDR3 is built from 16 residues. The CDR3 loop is CASSGSAYHYNSPLHF. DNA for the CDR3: TGTGCCAGCAGTGGTAGCGCCTACCATTATAATTCACCCCTCCACTTT. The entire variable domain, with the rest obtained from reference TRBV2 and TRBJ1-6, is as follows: EPEVTQTPSHQVTQMGQEVILRCVPISNHLYFYWYRQILGQKVEFLVSFYNNEISEKSEIFDDQFSVERPDGSNFTLKIRSTKLEDSAMYFCASSGSAYHYNSPLHFGNGTRLTVT.

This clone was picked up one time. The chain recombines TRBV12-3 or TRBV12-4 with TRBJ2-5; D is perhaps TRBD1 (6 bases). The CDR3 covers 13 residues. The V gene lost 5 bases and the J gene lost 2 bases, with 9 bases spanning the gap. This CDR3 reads CASSRGQQETQYF. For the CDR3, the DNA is TGTGCCAGCAGTCGCGGACAGCAAGAGACCCAGTACTTC.